The text below deals with one TCR beta chain. Its specificity is not known. The sample comes from a study of T-cell reconstitution after alpha-beta-depleted transplantation in children. Study-level findings and limits: Reportedly, alpha-beta T cells present about two months post-transplant originated from several hundred expanded clones of graft origin. Fresh T-cell production supplied most of the T-cell counts and diversity seen one year after transplant.

CDR1 and CDR2 from the germline V gene are MNHEY and SMNVEV (reference sequence). The CDR3 is made up of 13 amino acids. V lost 4 bases to trimming and J lost 4 bases, with 11 bases between them. This sample's TCRbeta library carried unique molecular identifier barcodes. TCRdb fed the PCR reads into MiXCR, producing one record per CDR3 protein. There are around 450,000 distinct CDR3 sequences in the sample; 8% to 11% occur only once, and just over 2% lies in the top ten. The chain uses TRBV27 and TRBJ2-7; D is possibly TRBD2 (5 bases). This specimen was PBMCs, taken before TCRalphabeta/CD19-depleted stem cell transplant. This clonotype was obtained from a child aged 2 to 10 with inherited bone marrow failure, due to receive a stem cell transplant. The CDR3 bases are TGTGCCAGCAGTTCCGGCAGGACTTACGAGCAGTACTTC. It specifies CASSSGRTYEQYF.